This TCR beta chain was documented in a study of shared clonotypes between healthy human individuals. TCRdb's copy holds only in-frame clones and misses some; the assay was immunoSEQ multiplex PCR. The table has 760,000 or so clones, approximately 97% seen once; the top ten hold less than 0.25%. Cells designated naive CD8 were CD45RO-negative and were positively selected for CCR7, with terminally differentiated effector memory CD45RA+ cells excluded. Looked up from germline, CDR1 is SEHNR and CDR2 is FQNEAQ (reference sequence). V lost 5 bases, J lost 7 bases, and 11 bases lay in between. This CDR3 region has 12 residues.

This sequence originates from a man aged 25-40 years in good health. The sequenced material came from naive CD8+ T cells sorted from blood. The chain links TRBV7-9 to TRBJ1-2, with D unclear. DNA for the CDR3: TGTGCCAGCAGCCCCCGCCCGGTTGGCTACACCTTC. This gives the protein CASSPRPVGYTF.